This TCR beta chain emerged from a study of T cells in tuberculosis. Findings of the study overall: Selection depended on which cryopreserved specimens were available. GMM-specific TCRs were nearer to active tuberculosis alpha repertoires, suggesting expansion.

TCRdb's table, derived via immunoSEQ multiplex PCR, lists solely in-frame clones and lacks some. This sample has around 33,000 clones, with 85% to 95% found just once. Latent tuberculosis screening used tuberculin skin test and IGRA at entry. Turning to this clone: Its antigen is unidentified.

V lost 0 bases to trimming and J lost 6 bases, with 15 bases between them. Germline-derived CDR1 and CDR2 are SGHDT and YYEEEE. The CDR3 extends over 15 amino acids. This clonotype was obtained from a donor aged 10 to 29 with latent tuberculosis or without tuberculosis infection. Some clones in this sample may be carry-over from other donors' samples. The chain recombines TRBV5-6 with TRBJ1-2, with a tentative D call TRBD1 (6 bases). Sequencing was carried out using PBMCs. The CDR3 DNA reads TGTGCCAGCAGCTTGGTCACAGGCGGGGGCGATGGCTACACCTTC. Its protein is CASSLVTGGGDGYTF.